One T cell receptor beta chain is described in this entry. Here immunoSEQ multiplex PCR was the method, and the copy in TCRdb shows in-frame clones only, minus some. The sample yields about 88,000 clones, approximately 91% seen once. Per germline, CDR1 SGHKS and CDR2 YYEKEE (reference sequence). This CDR3 comprises 15 residues. Trimming took 0 bases from V and 1 from J, leaving 7 bases between them. Sorting used thawed, overnight-rested PBMC stained with anti-CD3, a viability dye and GMM-loaded CD1B tetramer. The lipid loaded on the CD1B tetramers was C32 glucose monomycolate from Rhodococcus equi. PBMC for tetramer sorting were first depleted of CD14-expressing monocytes. This specimen comes from a study of T cells in tuberculosis. Overall study context: The T cells targeted glucose monomycolate, a mycobacterial lipid, via CD1B.

The specimen was CD1b-GMM tetramer-negative cells sorted from PBMCs. This receptor was obtained from an adult woman with latent tuberculosis. The rearrangement joins TRBV5-5 to TRBJ1-4; D gene ambiguous. CDR3 coding DNA: TGTGCCAGCAGCTTGGTTCGCGTAACTAATGAAAAACTGTTTTTT. Its translation: CASSLVRVTNEKLFF.